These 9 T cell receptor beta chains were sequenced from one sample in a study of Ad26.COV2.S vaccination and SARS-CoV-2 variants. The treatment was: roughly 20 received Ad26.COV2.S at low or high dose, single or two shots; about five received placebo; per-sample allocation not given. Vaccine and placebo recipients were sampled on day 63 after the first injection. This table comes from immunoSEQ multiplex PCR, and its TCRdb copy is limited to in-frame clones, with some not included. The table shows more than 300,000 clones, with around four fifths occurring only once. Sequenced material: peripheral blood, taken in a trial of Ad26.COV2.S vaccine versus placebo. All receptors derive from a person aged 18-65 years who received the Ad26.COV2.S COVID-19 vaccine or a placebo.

CDR3 bases: TGTGCCATCAAAAACATGCCCAGGGAGGGAGGCTACACCTTC. The encoded protein is CAIKNMPREGGYTF. The rearrangement links TRBV10-3 to TRBJ1-2, with D maybe TRBD1 (5 bases). Between the trimmed V and J ends, which lost 7 bases and 8 bases, there was a span of 20 bases. CDR1 and CDR2 (germline): ENHRY, SYGVKD. The CDR3 length is 14 residues.

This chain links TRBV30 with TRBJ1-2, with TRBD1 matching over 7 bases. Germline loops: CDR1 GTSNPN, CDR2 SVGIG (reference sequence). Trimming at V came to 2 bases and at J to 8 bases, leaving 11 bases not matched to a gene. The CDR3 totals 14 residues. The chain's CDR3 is CAWSPRLTGAGYTF. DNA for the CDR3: TGTGCCTGGAGTCCACGCTTAACAGGGGCCGGCTACACCTTC.

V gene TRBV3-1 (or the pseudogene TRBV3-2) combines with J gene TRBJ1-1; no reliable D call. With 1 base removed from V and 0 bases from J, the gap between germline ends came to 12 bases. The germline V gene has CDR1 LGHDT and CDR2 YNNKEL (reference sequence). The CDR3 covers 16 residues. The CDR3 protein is CASSQVWQIMNTEAFF. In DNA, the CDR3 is TGTGCCAGCAGCCAAGTCTGGCAGATCATGAACACTGAAGCTTTCTTT.

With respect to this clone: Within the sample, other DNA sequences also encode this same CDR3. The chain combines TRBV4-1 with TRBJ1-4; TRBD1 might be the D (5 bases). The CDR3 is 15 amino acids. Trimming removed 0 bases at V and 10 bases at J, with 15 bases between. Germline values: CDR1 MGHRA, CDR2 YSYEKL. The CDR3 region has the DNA TGCGCCAGCAGCCAAGAAGGGACGGGTGGGGGAAAACTGTTTTTT. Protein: CASSQEGTGGGKLFF.

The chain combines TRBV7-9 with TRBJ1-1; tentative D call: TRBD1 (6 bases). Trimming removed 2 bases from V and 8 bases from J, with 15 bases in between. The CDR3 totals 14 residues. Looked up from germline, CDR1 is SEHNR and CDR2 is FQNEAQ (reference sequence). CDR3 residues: CASSLQSGRGEAFF. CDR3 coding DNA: TGTGCCAGCAGCTTACAGTCAGGGAGGGGGGAAGCTTTCTTT. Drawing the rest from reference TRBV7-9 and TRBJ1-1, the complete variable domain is DTGVSQNPRHKITKRGQNVTFRCDPISEHNRLYWYRQTLGQGPEFLTYFQNEAQLEKSRLLSDRFSAERPKGSFSTLEIQRTEQGDSAMYLCASSLQSGRGEAFFGQGTRLTVV.

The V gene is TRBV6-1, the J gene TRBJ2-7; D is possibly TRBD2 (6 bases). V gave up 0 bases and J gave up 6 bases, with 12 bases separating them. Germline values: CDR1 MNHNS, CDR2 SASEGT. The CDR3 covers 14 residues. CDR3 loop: CASSEARGGTEQYF. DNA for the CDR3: TGTGCCAGCAGTGAAGCGCGGGGTGGGACCGAGCAGTACTTC.

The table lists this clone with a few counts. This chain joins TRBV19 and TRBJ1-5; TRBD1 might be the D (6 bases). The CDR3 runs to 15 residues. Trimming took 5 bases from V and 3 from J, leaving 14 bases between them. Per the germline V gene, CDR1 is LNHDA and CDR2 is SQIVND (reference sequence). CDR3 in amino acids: CASSAVTGINQPQHF. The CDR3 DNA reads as TGTGCCAGTAGTGCAGTAACAGGGATCAATCAGCCCCAGCATTTT.

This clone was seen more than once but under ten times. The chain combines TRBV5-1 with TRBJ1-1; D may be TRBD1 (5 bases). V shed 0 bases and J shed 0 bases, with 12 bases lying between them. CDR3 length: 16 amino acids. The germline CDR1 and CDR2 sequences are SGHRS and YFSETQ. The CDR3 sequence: CASSLAGRAMNTEAFF. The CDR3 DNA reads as TGCGCCAGCAGCTTGGCAGGCAGGGCGATGAACACTGAAGCTTTCTTT.

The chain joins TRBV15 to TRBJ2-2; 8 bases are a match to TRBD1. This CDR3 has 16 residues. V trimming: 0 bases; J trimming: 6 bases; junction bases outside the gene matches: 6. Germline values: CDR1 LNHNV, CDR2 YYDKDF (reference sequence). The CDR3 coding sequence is TGTGCCACCAGCAGAGACCCTGGACAGGGTGCCGGGGAGCTGTTTTTT. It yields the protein CATSRDPGQGAGELFF.